This TCR beta chain originates from a study of T cells after yellow fever vaccination. Whole-study results and caveats: Abundant bulk-derived clonotypes could contaminate FACS-sorted repertoires. Clonotypes found in both CD4 and CD8 compartments made up a small share. Boosting was followed by the reappearance of most primary-vaccination clones (roughly 95% CD4, about 89% CD8).

5'RACE template switching added a universal primer site and UMIs to TCR cDNA. TCRdb called the 5' RACE reads again in MiXCR, with one record for every CDR3 protein. The profile shows 610,000 or so distinct CDR3 sequences, roughly 12% of them singletons. This CDR3 comprises 15 residues. V was clipped by 0 bases and J by 0 bases, with 6 bases between them. Germline CDR1 reads WSHSY; CDR2 reads SAAADI. This clonotype was counted only a few times. What it recognizes is unknown. The gene calls are TRBV10-2 and TRBJ1-3; no clear D. The receptor's source is a man aged 25-45 years who received the YFV17D yellow fever vaccine. This specimen consisted of PBMCs, obtained on the day of the yellow fever booster vaccination. As DNA, the CDR3 is TGCGCCAGCAGTGAGTCGACGCACTCTGGAAACACCATATATTTT. Translating gives CASSESTHSGNTIYF.